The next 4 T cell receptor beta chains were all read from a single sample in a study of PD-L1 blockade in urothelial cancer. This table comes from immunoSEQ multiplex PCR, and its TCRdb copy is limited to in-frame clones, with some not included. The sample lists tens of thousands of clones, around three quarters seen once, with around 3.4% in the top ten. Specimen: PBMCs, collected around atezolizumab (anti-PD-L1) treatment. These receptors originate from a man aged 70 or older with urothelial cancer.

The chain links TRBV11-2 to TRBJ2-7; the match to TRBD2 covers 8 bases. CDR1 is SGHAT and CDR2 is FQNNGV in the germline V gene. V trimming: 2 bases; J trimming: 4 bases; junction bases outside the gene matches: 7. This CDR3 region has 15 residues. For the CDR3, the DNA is TGTGCCAGCAGCTTATCTACGGGAGGGGGATACGAGCAGTACTTC. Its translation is CASSLSTGGGYEQYF.

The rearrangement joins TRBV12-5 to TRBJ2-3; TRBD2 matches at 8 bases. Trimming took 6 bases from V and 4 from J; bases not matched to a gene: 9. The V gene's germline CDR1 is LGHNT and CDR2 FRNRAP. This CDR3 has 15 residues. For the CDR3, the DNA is TGTGCTAGTGGCTCCGGGACTAGGCGCGCAGATACGCAGTATTTT. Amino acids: CASGSGTRRADTQYF.

CDR3 loop: CASSPPQRSADTQYF. In DNA form, the CDR3 reads TGTGCCAGCAGTCCCCCCCAGAGGAGCGCAGATACGCAGTATTTT. V usage is TRBV28 and J usage is TRBJ2-3; D remains unclear. The CDR3 consists of 15 residues. The germline V gene has CDR1 MDHEN and CDR2 SYDVKM. The V and J ends lost 5 bases and 4 bases respectively, with 16 bases between them. The whole variable domain, filled in from reference TRBV28 and TRBJ2-3, reads DVKVTQSSRYLVKRTGEKVFLECVQDMDHENMFWYRQDPGLGLRLIYFSYDVKMKEKGDIPEGYSVSREKKERFSLILESASTNQTSMYLCASSPPQRSADTQYFGPGTRLTVL.

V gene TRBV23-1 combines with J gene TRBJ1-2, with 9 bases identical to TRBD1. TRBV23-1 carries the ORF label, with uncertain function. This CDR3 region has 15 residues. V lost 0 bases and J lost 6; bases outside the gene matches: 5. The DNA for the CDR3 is TGCGCCAGCAGTCAATCGAGGGACAGGGAAGATGGCTACACCTTC. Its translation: CASSQSRDREDGYTF.